This is a list of T cell receptor beta chains from one sample in a study of cytomegalovirus exposure and HLA in healthy donors. Assay used: immunoSEQ multiplex PCR; TCRdb lists only in-frame clones, some missing. This repertoire shows some 95,000 clones, 77% found once; its top ten account for around 7.3%. Material for sequencing was PBMCs. The receptors were sampled from a man aged 45-60 years in good health and CMV-seropositive. Each CDR3 is given with its conserved first and last residue. D genes are given only for firm matches. Clone size is not always given. Where it is, it says once, few, many or a class for expanded clones.

V	size	J	D	CDR3	DNA
TRBV5-1	.	TRBJ2-5	TRBD2	CASSRTGTRGETQYF	TGCGCCAGCAGCAGGACCGGGACTAGAGGGGAGACCCAGTACTTC
TRBV7-9	.	TRBJ1-1	.	CASSVEAPGTEAFF	TGTGCCAGCAGCGTCGAGGCGCCGGGCACTGAAGCTTTCTTT
TRBV5-4	.	TRBJ2-6	.	CASSLGGVVGGANVLTF	TGTGCCAGCAGCTTGGGGGGAGTAGTTGGTGGGGCCAACGTCCTGACTTTC
TRBV4-1	.	TRBJ2-7	TRBD2	CASSQDEGLAGRPSYEQYF	TGCGCCAGCAGCCAAGACGAGGGACTAGCGGGGCGTCCATCCTACGAGCAGTACTTC
TRBV19	.	TRBJ2-1	.	CASSIPNRPAWEQFF	TGTGCCAGTAGTATCCCAAACAGGCCCGCATGGGAGCAGTTCTTC
TRBV19	once	TRBJ1-4	.	CASSSQGFREKLFF	TGTGCCAGTAGCTCTCAGGGTTTTCGTGAAAAACTGTTTTTT
TRBV6-1	few	TRBJ1-3	.	CASSERDTSGNTIYF	TGTGCCAGCAGTGAAAGGGACACCTCTGGAAACACCATATATTTT
TRBV7-9	.	TRBJ2-1	TRBD2	CASSLGQGLLYEQFF	TGTGCCAGCAGCTTAGGGCAGGGACTACTCTATGAGCAGTTCTTC
TRBV10-3	.	TRBJ2-7	TRBD1	CATAGDRVGNEQYF	TGTGCCACCGCAGGCGACAGGGTTGGGAACGAGCAGTACTTC
TRBV6-1	.	TRBJ2-2	TRBD1	CASSDGWDRVTGELFF	TGTGCCAGCAGTGATGGGTGGGACAGGGTCACCGGGGAGCTGTTTTTT
TRBV7-2	.	TRBJ2-5	.	CASSLSFGPQETQYF	TGTGCCAGCAGCTTGTCGTTCGGTCCTCAAGAGACCCAGTACTTC
TRBV14	.	TRBJ2-7	.	CASSRSGWYEQYF	TGTGCCAGCAGCCGCTCGGGGTGGTACGAGCAGTACTTC
TRBV28	.	TRBJ1-1	.	CASSELKVRAFF	TGTGCCAGCAGTGAATTGAAGGTGCGGGCTTTCTTT
TRBV6-1	.	TRBJ2-7	.	CASTHKTTYEQYF	TGTGCCAGCACTCACAAAACTACCTACGAGCAGTACTTC
TRBV5-6	.	TRBJ2-6	.	CASSLGLLAGANVLTF	TGTGCCAGCAGCTTGGGACTGTTAGCTGGGGCCAACGTCCTGACTTTC
TRBV11-3	.	TRBJ2-1	.	CASSSGQTIYNEQFF	TGTGCCAGCAGCTCCGGACAGACGATATACAATGAGCAGTTCTTC
TRBV2	.	TRBJ1-1	.	CASSEQGDTEAFF	TGTGCCAGCAGTGAACAGGGTGACACTGAAGCTTTCTTT
TRBV6-5	few	TRBJ1-1	.	CASSRTHNTEAFF	TGTGCCAGCAGCAGGACACACAACACTGAAGCTTTCTTT
TRBV6-5	.	TRBJ2-2	.	CASSVRGGGDGELFF	TGTGCCAGCAGCGTGAGGGGGGGCGGGGACGGGGAGCTGTTTTTT
TRBV7-9	.	TRBJ2-3	.	CASSPGLGTDTQYF	TGTGCCAGCAGCCCGGGACTTGGGACAGATACGCAGTATTTT
TRBV11-2	.	TRBJ1-1	.	CASSLQREAFF	TGTGCCAGCAGCTTACAGCGTGAAGCTTTCTTT
TRBV15	.	TRBJ2-7	.	CATSDSGTYESYEQYF	TGTGCCACCAGTGACTCCGGGACATACGAGTCCTACGAGCAGTACTTC
TRBV5-1	.	TRBJ2-7	.	CASFDRAEGYEQYF	TGCGCCAGCTTCGACCGGGCCGAGGGATACGAGCAGTACTTC
TRBV6-6	.	TRBJ2-7	TRBD1	CASSSTGPSYEQYF	TGTGCCAGCAGTTCGACAGGGCCCTCCTACGAGCAGTACTTC
TRBV5-8	.	TRBJ2-3	.	CASSLRRGQAGDTQYF	TGTGCCAGCAGCTTGCGACGGGGCCAAGCGGGAGATACGCAGTATTTT
TRBV5-5	.	TRBJ1-4	.	CASSLTPSNEKLFF	TGTGCCAGCAGCTTAACACCTTCTAATGAAAAACTGTTTTTT
TRBV30	.	TRBJ2-3	.	CAWSFWASTDTQYF	TGTGCCTGGAGTTTCTGGGCCAGCACAGATACGCAGTATTTT
TRBV7-3	.	TRBJ2-3	TRBD2	CASSRLAGRTDTQYF	TGTGCCAGCAGCCGTCTAGCGGGGCGAACAGATACGCAGTATTTT
TRBV25-1	.	TRBJ1-1	TRBD1	CASTRDRVDTEAFF	TGTGCCAGCACTAGGGACAGGGTTGACACTGAAGCTTTCTTT
TRBV29-1	.	TRBJ1-5	.	CSVGIGQTDSNQPQHF	TGCAGCGTCGGCATCGGACAGACCGATAGCAATCAGCCCCAGCATTTT
TRBV28	.	TRBJ1-2	.	CASNPQSNYGYTF	TGTGCCAGCAATCCACAGTCTAACTATGGCTACACCTTC
TRBV5-1	.	TRBJ2-6	.	CASSSQFHTGANVLTF	TGCGCCAGCAGCTCCCAATTTCACACTGGGGCCAACGTCCTGACTTTC
TRBV5-1	.	TRBJ2-2	TRBD1	CASSPIERQGSTGELFF	TGCGCCAGCAGCCCAATCGAACGACAGGGATCAACCGGGGAGCTGTTTTTT
TRBV11-3	.	TRBJ2-7	TRBD2	CASSLVAGAYEQYF	TGTGCCAGCAGCTTAGTCGCGGGAGCCTACGAGCAGTACTTC
TRBV10-3	.	TRBJ2-1	.	CAISGSGSSYNEQFF	TGTGCCATCAGTGGCTCGGGAAGCTCCTACAATGAGCAGTTCTTC
TRBV7-2	once	TRBJ2-5	TRBD2	CASSLDAGRVTQYF	TGTGCCAGCAGCTTAGACGCAGGGAGGGTGACCCAGTACTTC
TRBV5-5	.	TRBJ1-3	.	CASSSGGLLGGNTIYF	TGTGCCAGCAGCTCGGGGGGACTTCTAGGGGGAAACACCATATATTTT
TRBV6-1	.	TRBJ2-7	.	CASSTQEPIWEQYF	TGTGCCAGCAGTACCCAGGAACCTATTTGGGAGCAGTACTTC
TRBV7-8	.	TRBJ1-1	.	CASTPQGGRNTEAFF	TGTGCCAGCACACCACAAGGGGGTCGGAACACTGAAGCTTTCTTT
TRBV30	few	TRBJ1-6	TRBD1	CAADRTGESSPLHF	TGTGCCGCCGACCGGACAGGGGAAAGTTCACCCCTCCACTTT
TRBV18	.	TRBJ2-1	.	CASSPPSRNNEQFF	TGTGCCAGCTCACCACCAAGCAGGAACAATGAGCAGTTCTTC
TRBV9	once	TRBJ2-3	TRBD2	CASSVSGAVTDTQYF	TGTGCCAGCAGCGTTAGCGGGGCGGTCACAGATACGCAGTATTTT
TRBV6-5	.	TRBJ2-7	.	CASSYSRGSHEQYF	TGTGCCAGCAGTTACTCCCGAGGTAGCCACGAGCAGTACTTC
TRBV7-9	.	TRBJ1-6	.	CASSSLRNSPLHF	TGTGCCAGCAGCTCCCTCAGAAATTCACCCCTCCACTTT
TRBV19	.	TRBJ1-2	TRBD1	CASSIFPGQGHGYTF	TGTGCCAGTAGTATTTTTCCGGGACAGGGTCATGGCTACACCTTC
TRBV7-2	.	TRBJ2-7	.	CASSLAGTMSYEQYF	TGTGCCAGCAGCTTAGCAGGGACAATGTCCTACGAGCAGTACTTC
TRBV9	.	TRBJ1-1	.	CASSLAATNTEAFF	TGTGCCAGCAGTCTAGCCGCTACGAACACTGAAGCTTTCTTT